This T cell receptor beta chain was profiled in a study of blood T cell repertoires in COVID-19 (dated by TCRdb to about 2020). Regarding the research as a whole: The collaborator samples originated in the United States, Italy and Spain and spanned the acute and convalescent phases of COVID-19. The samples were drawn from the first 160 participants of the ongoing ImmuneRACE study and from 1,254 subjects provided by 6 global collaborators. Where available, HLA class I and class II types were obtained from metadata supplied by the sample provider rather than from assay-based typing. A de-identified subject ID, COVID-19 status, age in years and sex were almost always included in the sample metadata. Deeply sampled blood TCRbeta repertoires from subjects exposed to, actively infected with, or recovered from COVID-19 were included in the dataset. The repertoires were released in a freely available public database meant as a resource for research on the immune response to SARS-CoV-2. The prospective study material was composed of cDNA or gDNA derived from T cells, B-cell-depleted T cells, or PBMCs.

Comment on this clone: Its antigen target is currently unknown. One base away there is no much larger clone; base qualities are not given.

Including cysteine and phenylalanine, the CDR3 has 15 amino acids. Just CDR3 DNA is preserved here, 45 bases in frame from base 1. V loses 0 bases of germline sequence and J loses 0 bases, and the interval between the two ends is 6 bases. CDR1 and CDR2 are drawn from the germline V gene: MNHEY, SVGAGI. TCRbeta CDR3 regions were amplified from genomic DNA using the immunoSEQ Assay, a bias-controlled multiplex PCR. The original methods were these. Nucleated cell counts per sample were estimated from amplification of reference gene primers within the assay. Sequence reads were collapsed and filtered to measure the absolute abundance of every unique TCRbeta CDR3 rearrangement. Productive Simpson clonality was computed per sample as the square root of Simpson's diversity index over productive rearrangements. The table comes from immuneACCESS by way of TCRdb, which keeps in-frame sequences with V and J called. Part of the clones is missing from these tables; in studies checked, under half for an unresolved V gene and the rest for unknown reasons. For V, J and clone size, that table is used; D and trimming come from the DNA. This sample holds tens of thousands of clones; 80% were observed only once. The top ten clones comprise more than 4% of the sample.

Collaborating institutions collected whole blood in K2EDTA tubes following their own protocols. For TCRbeta analysis, collaborators shipped samples in one of three forms: frozen whole blood, isolated PBMCs, or DNA extracted from either of those sample types. Points the paper makes about the study in general: The quantity of clinical and demographic metadata differed by source and by participant and was supplied without curation.

The sequencing sample was made of peripheral blood. This TCR was sampled from a woman between 65 and 79 years old with acute or convalescent COVID-19. The chain joins TRBV6-5 to TRBJ1-3, with an unclear D gene assignment. The CDR3 loop reads CASSYSAASGNTIYF. At the DNA level, the sequence is TGTGCCAGCAGTTACTCGGCGGCCTCTGGAAACACCATATATTTT.